The clone carrying this T cell receptor (beta chain) showed up many times. This specimen comes from a study of T cells in Graves' hyperthyroidism and ophthalmopathy. In germline, CDR1 is GTSNPN, CDR2 SVGIG (reference sequence). This CDR3 contains 16 residues. V lost 4 bases to trimming and J lost 0 bases; unmatched junction nucleotides: 6. Using RNA transcripts as the source, TCR beta CDR3 regions were amplified. A first-round RT-PCR of the TCR CDR3 used the HTBI primer set. TCRdb independently ran MiXCR on the multiplex PCR reads; one entry per CDR3 protein. The table shows 600,000 to 650,000 distinct CDR3 sequences, with around 21% occurring only once.

The specimen was blood. This sequence originates from a man in his thirties or forties with Graves' ophthalmopathy. The V gene is TRBV30, the J gene TRBJ1-2; TRBD1 matches at 12 bases. The CDR3 spells CAWTRGQGAPNYGYTF. CDR3 DNA sequence: TGTGCCTGGACGAGGGGACAGGGGGCACCTAACTATGGCTACACCTTC.